The T cell receptor beta chain described here comes from a study of PD-1 blockade in classical Hodgkin lymphoma. Study-wide points: Among the patients, those starting nivolumab under 1 year after ASCT were excluded. Differences between repertoires have undefined causes, possibly disease activity or prior therapy. By cycle point C4D1, TCR diversity had risen significantly in CD4+ cells (but not CD8+ cells). Complete responders' diversity at baseline resembled that of newly diagnosed patients.

This sample's time point: cycle 4 day 1 (C4D1), after around six weeks of nivolumab. Every patient had relapsed following autologous stem cell transplantation, and cohorts differed in brentuximab vedotin exposure. With magnetic negative selection, CD4+ T cells were purified from PBMCs that had been thawed. With respect to this clone: Its cognate antigen is unknown.

Germline V lookup: CDR1 SGHDT, CDR2 YYEEEE. The length of the CDR3 is 12 residues. Trimming stripped 2 bases from V and 5 bases from J, with 7 bases between. Sequenced by immunoSEQ multiplex PCR; TCRdb stores in-frame clones only, minus some. This repertoire shows around 37,000 clones, about 94% found once; its top ten account for roughly 0.31%. This sequence joins TRBV5-6 and TRBJ1-1; D is undetermined. The sequence derives from a human donor with classical Hodgkin lymphoma. The starting material was CD4+ T cells from blood, obtained before the fourth cycle of nivolumab. The CDR3 DNA sequence: TGTGCCAGCAGCTTACAGAAAACTGAAGCTTTCTTT. This encodes CASSLQKTEAFF.